The T cell receptor (beta chain) described here comes from a study of blood T cell repertoires in COVID-19. Sequencing used immunoSEQ multiplex PCR; TCRdb keeps in-frame clones, though not all of them. The sample has under 150,000 clones, 86% seen once; the top ten hold around 2.5%. Germline lookup yields CDR1 LGHDT and CDR2 YNNKEL (reference sequence). The CDR3 spans 17 residues. Trimming shortened V by 4 bases and J by 2 bases, and 20 bases separated the two germline ends. The chain combines TRBV3-1 (or the pseudogene TRBV3-2) with TRBJ1-1; unclear D gene. The clonotype originates from a woman between 45 and 65 years old who had recovered from COVID-19. The sequencing sample was made of PBMCs or T cells enriched from blood (not recorded which). The CDR3 DNA is TGTGCCAGCAGCCCCTCCCCGAGGAATGCAGCTAACACTGAAGCTTTCTTT. Translating it yields CASSPSPRNAANTEAFF.